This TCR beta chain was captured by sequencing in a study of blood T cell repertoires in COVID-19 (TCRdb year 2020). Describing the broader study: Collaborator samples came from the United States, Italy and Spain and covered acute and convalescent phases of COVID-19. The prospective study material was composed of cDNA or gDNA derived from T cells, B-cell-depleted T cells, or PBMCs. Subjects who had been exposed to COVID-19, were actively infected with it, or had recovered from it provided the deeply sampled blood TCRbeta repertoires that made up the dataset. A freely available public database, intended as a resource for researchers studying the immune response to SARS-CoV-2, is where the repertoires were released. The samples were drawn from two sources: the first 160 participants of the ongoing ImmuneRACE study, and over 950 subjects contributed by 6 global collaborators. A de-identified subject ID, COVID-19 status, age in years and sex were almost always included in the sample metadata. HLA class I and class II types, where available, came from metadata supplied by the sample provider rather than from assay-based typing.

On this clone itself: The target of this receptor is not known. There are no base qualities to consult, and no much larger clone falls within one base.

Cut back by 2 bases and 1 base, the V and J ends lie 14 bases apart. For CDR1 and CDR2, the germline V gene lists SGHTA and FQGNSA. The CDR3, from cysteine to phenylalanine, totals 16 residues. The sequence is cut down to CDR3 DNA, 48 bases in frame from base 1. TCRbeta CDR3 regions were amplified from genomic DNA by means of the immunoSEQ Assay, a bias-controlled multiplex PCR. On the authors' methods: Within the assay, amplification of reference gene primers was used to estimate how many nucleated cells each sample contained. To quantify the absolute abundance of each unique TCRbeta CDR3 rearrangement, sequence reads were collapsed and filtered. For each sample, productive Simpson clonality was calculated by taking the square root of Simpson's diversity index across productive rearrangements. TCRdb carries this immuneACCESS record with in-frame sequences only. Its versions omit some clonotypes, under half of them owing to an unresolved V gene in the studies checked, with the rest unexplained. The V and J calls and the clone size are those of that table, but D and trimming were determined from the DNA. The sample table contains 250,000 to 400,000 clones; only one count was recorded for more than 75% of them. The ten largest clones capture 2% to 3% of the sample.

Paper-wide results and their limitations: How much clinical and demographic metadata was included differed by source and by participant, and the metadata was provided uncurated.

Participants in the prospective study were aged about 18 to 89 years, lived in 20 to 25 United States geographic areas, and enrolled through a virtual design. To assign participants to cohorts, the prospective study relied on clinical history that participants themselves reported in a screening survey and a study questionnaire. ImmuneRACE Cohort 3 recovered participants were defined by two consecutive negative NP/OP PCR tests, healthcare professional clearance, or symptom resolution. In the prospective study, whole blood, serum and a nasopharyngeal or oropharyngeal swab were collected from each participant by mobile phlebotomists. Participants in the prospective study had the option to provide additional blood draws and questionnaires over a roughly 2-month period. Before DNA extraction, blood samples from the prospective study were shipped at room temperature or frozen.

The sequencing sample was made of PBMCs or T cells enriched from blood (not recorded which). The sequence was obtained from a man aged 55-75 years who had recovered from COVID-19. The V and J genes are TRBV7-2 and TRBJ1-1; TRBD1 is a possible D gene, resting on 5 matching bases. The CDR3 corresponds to CASSLQERGRNTEAFF. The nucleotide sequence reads TGTGCCAGCAGCTTACAGGAAAGGGGCCGGAACACTGAAGCTTTCTTT.